The sequence of this T cell receptor beta chain was determined in a study of identical twins. The study's findings and limits: Cross-sectional statistics underpinned the conclusions; the same donors were not followed. Among beta out-of-frame sequences, excess sharing between twins appeared weaker. Partly confounded zero-insertion analyses could result from invariant MAIT and iNKT cells.

From the 5' RACE reads, TCRdb called clonotypes with MiXCR, one entry per CDR3 protein. Of hundreds of thousands of distinct CDR3 sequences listed, roughly 6.2% are singletons. Healthy Caucasians alone served as donors. Many counts were recorded for this clonotype. Its antigen is not known. This CDR3 spans 15 amino acids. Germline CDR1 reads SGHRS; CDR2 reads YFSETQ. V was pared by 4 bases and J by 2 bases, with 14 bases between. The sample consisted of naive T cells sorted from blood. The chain is built from TRBV5-1 and TRBJ2-3, with a possible D match to TRBD1 (6 bases). This receptor was identified in a young man in good health. This chain's CDR3 is CASSPSTGNTDTQYF. The CDR3 region has the DNA TGCGCCAGCAGCCCTAGTACAGGGAACACAGATACGCAGTATTTT.